This is a list of T cell receptor beta chains from one sample in a study of blood T cells in healthy people across ages. In TCRdb, the 5' RACE reads were re-called with MiXCR into one record per CDR3 protein. The sample shows around 1,700,000 distinct CDR3 sequences, 28% of them seen only once. Source material: blood. The receptor set was obtained from a woman younger than 45 in good health. CDR3s include the opening cysteine and the closing phenylalanine or tryptophan. D genes are given only for firm matches. Not all rows give a size; the values are once, few, many and, for expanded clones, a class.

length	D	V	J	size	DNA	CDR3
15	-	TRBV5-5	TRBJ1-1	many	TGTGCCAGCAGCTCTCGGGGGGCGATGAACACTGAAGCTTTCTTT	CASSSRGAMNTEAFF
16	-	TRBV2	TRBJ2-3	once	TGTGCCAGCAGTGAGGTGCCGAGACAGATCACAGATACGCAGTATTTT	CASSEVPRQITDTQYF
17	TRBD2	TRBV19	TRBJ2-7	-	TGTGCCAGTAGTATAGATACGCGGGGGGTCTCCTACAATGAGCAGTACTTC	CASSIDTRGVSYNEQYF
15	TRBD1	TRBV18	TRBJ1-6	few	TGTGCCAGCTCACCCTGGACAGGGGGCGGTTCACCCCTCCACTTT	CASSPWTGGGSPLHF
16	-	TRBV5-1	TRBJ2-5	-	TGCGCCAGCAGGCAAAGTGGGGGACCCGCACGGGAGACCCAGTACTTC	CASRQSGGPARETQYF
15	TRBD1	TRBV7-2	TRBJ2-3	-	TGTGCCAGCAGATCGGACAGGACTAGCACAGATACGCAGTATTTT	CASRSDRTSTDTQYF
14	-	TRBV3-1	TRBJ2-1	-	TGTGCCAGCAGCCAGGGGCCTGCTTTGAATGAGCAGTTCTTC	CASSQGPALNEQFF
15	TRBD1	TRBV5-5	TRBJ2-5	once	TGTGCCAGCAGCTTGAGAACAGGGGGGCAAGAGACCCAGTACTTC	CASSLRTGGQETQYF
14	-	TRBV28	TRBJ2-4	many	TGTGCCAGCAGTTTGCACGGTACCAAAAACATTCAGTACTTC	CASSLHGTKNIQYF
15	TRBD2	TRBV6-5	TRBJ2-7	-	TGTGCCAGCAGTTATACGACTAGCACGTCCTACGAGCAGTACTTC	CASSYTTSTSYEQYF
15	-	TRBV7-2	TRBJ2-1	few	TGTGCCAGCAGCTTCGTGTCCATCGCCACGTCGGAGCAGTTCTTC	CASSFVSIATSEQFF
13	-	TRBV5-1	TRBJ2-3	many	TGTGCCAGCAGCCCAGGGGGCACAGATACGCAGTATTTT	CASSPGGTDTQYF
16	-	TRBV6-5	TRBJ2-1	-	TGTGCCAGCAGTCCCTCCGGCAACGGGGGATTGCGTGAGCAGTTCTTC	CASSPSGNGGLREQFF
18	TRBD1	TRBV4-1	TRBJ2-7	many	TGCGCCAGCAGCCAAGTTCAACCCCGGGACAGGAACACCTACGAGCAGTACTTC	CASSQVQPRDRNTYEQYF
14	TRBD2	TRBV30	TRBJ2-1	-	TGTGCCTGGAGGGGGACTAGAAAAAACTACGAGCAGTTCTTC	CAWRGTRKNYEQFF
13	-	TRBV9	TRBJ2-7	few	TGTGCCAGCAGCGTAGACAGGGAATACGAGCAGTACTTC	CASSVDREYEQYF
14	-	TRBV7-7	TRBJ1-1	-	TGTGCCAGCAGCTCACAACAGGGCCAGACTGAAGCTTTCTTT	CASSSQQGQTEAFF
14	-	TRBV5-4	TRBJ2-3	-	TGTGCCAGCGATAGAGACAGGCTTTGGAATACGCAGTATTTT	CASDRDRLWNTQYF
14	-	TRBV4-1	TRBJ1-2	few	TGCGCCAGCAGCCAAGATTCCCTTAACTATGGCTACACCTTC	CASSQDSLNYGYTF
15	-	TRBV5-6	TRBJ2-1	-	TGTGCCAGCAGCTTAATCTCGCAGCCCTACAATGAGCAGTTCTTC	CASSLISQPYNEQFF
15	-	TRBV10-3	TRBJ2-1	many	TGTGCCATCAGTGGACTCTCGGGGGGCAGGAATGAGCAGTTCTTC	CAISGLSGGRNEQFF
16	TRBD1	TRBV5-1	TRBJ1-1	few	TGCGCCAGCAGCTTGGGCACAGGGGGAATCGACACTGAAGCTTTCTTT	CASSLGTGGIDTEAFF
18	TRBD2	TRBV15	TRBJ2-3	-	TGTGCCACCAGCACCGCGGGACTAGCGGGCGCTAGCACAGATACGCAGTATTTT	CATSTAGLAGASTDTQYF
12	-	TRBV29-1	TRBJ1-1	few	TGCAGCGCTAGACCTACGAACACTGAAGCTTTCTTT	CSARPTNTEAFF
14	-	TRBV28	TRBJ1-5	-	TGTGCCAGCAGTTTGACCAGGGAAGGCCAGCCCCAGCATTTT	CASSLTREGQPQHF
12	-	TRBV25-1	TRBJ2-1	-	TGTGCCAGCTTCGACAGCTACAATGAGCAGTTCTTC	CASFDSYNEQFF
14	-	TRBV5-1	TRBJ2-4	-	TGCGCCAGCCGGGCAGATCTACCGAAAAACATTCAGTACTTC	CASRADLPKNIQYF
15	-	TRBV5-1	TRBJ1-4	-	TGCGCCAGCAGCTTGGTCGGAAGGGGTGATGAAAAACTGTTTTTT	CASSLVGRGDEKLFF
14	-	TRBV5-1	TRBJ2-7	many	TGCGCCAGCAGAGGAGCGGTGTCCGGTTACGAGCAGTACTTC	CASRGAVSGYEQYF
13	-	TRBV29-1	TRBJ2-7	many	TGCAGCGTTGAAGGGGCTCGTGGTTACGAGCAGTACTTC	CSVEGARGYEQYF
15	-	TRBV12-3/TRBV12-4	TRBJ2-1	-	TGTGCCTCTCGAATAACGGGTCTACGCTACAATGAGCAGTTCTTC	CASRITGLRYNEQFF
15	-	TRBV6-5	TRBJ2-5	many	TGTGCCAGCAGTTACATGGGGGCGTACCAAGAGACCCAGTACTTC	CASSYMGAYQETQYF
15	-	TRBV7-2	TRBJ1-2	-	TGTGCCAGCAGCTCCGGACAGAGATATAACTATGGCTACACCTTC	CASSSGQRYNYGYTF
13	-	TRBV7-2	TRBJ2-7	few	TGTGCCAGCAGCTCGGGGAACCTCTACGAGCAGTACTTC	CASSSGNLYEQYF
12	-	TRBV12-3/TRBV12-4	TRBJ2-2	many	TGTGCCAGCAGCCCCGGGTCCGGGGAGCTGTTTTTT	CASSPGSGELFF